The clone carrying this T cell receptor (beta chain) was picked up many times. Its antigen is still unknown. This record comes from a study of CD8 T cells in ankylosing spondylitis. Points from the study as a whole: Disease-linked clones were CD8+ and relatively rare in peripheral blood. A motif of roughly eight highly homologous TCR beta variants was seen as apparently characteristic of ankylosing spondylitis blood. Before this, some motif variants had been reported in reactive arthritis synovial fluid and blood.

The CDR3 has 15 residues. Germline values: CDR1 SGHDT, CDR2 YYEEEE. V gave up 0 bases and J gave up 3 bases, with 12 bases separating them. Making use of molecular barcodes, quantitative 5'-RACE generated TCR beta libraries. MiXCR, applied by TCRdb to the 5' RACE reads, yields one record per CDR3 protein. Of about 69,000 distinct CDR3 sequences in the sample, roughly 5.2% were seen once. This TCR came from a male donor with ankylosing spondylitis or in good health (not recorded which). This chain links TRBV5-6 with TRBJ1-2; D remains ambiguous. The material sequenced was blood, either unsorted or a sorted T cell fraction (not recorded which). CDR3 bases: TGTGCCAGCAGCTTGGTGCCACCCGGCGACTATGGCTACACCTTC. Its protein product is CASSLVPPGDYGYTF.